This TCR beta chain was obtained from a study of spatial heterogeneity in lung cancer. Whole-study context: The count of detected beta-chain sequences consistently exceeded that of alpha-chain sequences. More than eight raw reads, on average, carried each unique TCR and UMI combination.

The time point is: sample taken at primary tumor resection. The sequenced material consisted of unsorted whole RNA from tumor, nontumor lung or frozen PBMC. This clonotype was seen repeatedly, ten times or more. Its antigen is not known. Study-level findings and limits: Resection blood, more than follow-up blood, showed ubiquitous expanded tumor TCRs.

CDR3 length: 16 residues. The V and J ends lost 1 base and 4 bases respectively, with 17 bases between them. Every individual TCR cDNA molecule carried its own unique molecular identifier, which allowed correction of PCR and sequencing errors. Using its own MiXCR run on the 5' RACE reads, TCRdb lists one record per CDR3 protein. The data hold about 14,000 distinct CDR3 sequences, with over 9% observed a single time. The chain uses TRBV12-3 or TRBV12-4 and TRBJ2-7; TRBD1 might be the D (5 bases). This TCR was recovered from a male donor with early-stage non-small cell lung cancer. This material consisted of PBMCs, taken at surgery. CDR3 nucleotide sequence: TGTGCCAGCAGTTTAGTTCGACAAGGGGCTGGTTACGAGCAGTACTTC. This codes for CASSLVRQGAGYEQYF.